The source of this TCR beta chain is a study of CD8 T cells in Susac syndrome. With respect to this clonotype: What it binds is unknown.

The CDR3 covers 13 residues. V lost 5 bases, J lost 5 bases, and 3 bases stayed unmatched. The germline V gene encodes CDR1 SEHNR and CDR2 FQNEAQ (reference sequence). Study-level points and caveats: As the study acknowledged, the number of individuals in its TCR sequencing and HLA analysis was relatively small.

TCR beta sequencing covered blood CD8+ and CD4+ T cells. Negative isolation yielded the CD8+ and CD4+ T cells, while FACS enriched the TEMRA cells. Random hexamers primed reverse transcription of about 0.45 to 1 ug RNA. Across 54 Vbeta and 13 Jbeta, TCR beta CDR3 was amplified with immunoSEQ multiplex PCR. TCRdb reprocessed the immunoSEQ multiplex PCR reads via MiXCR and lists one record per CDR3 protein. The sample records about 130,000 distinct CDR3 sequences, 94% being singletons. This receptor was identified in a human donor with multiple sclerosis. The V gene is TRBV7-9, the J gene TRBJ2-1; 7 bases line up with TRBD2. Sample: CD4+ T cells from PBMCs. The CDR3 sequence is CASSQLANNEQFF. The CDR3 DNA reads as TGTGCCAGCAGCCAACTAGCGAACAATGAGCAGTTCTTC.